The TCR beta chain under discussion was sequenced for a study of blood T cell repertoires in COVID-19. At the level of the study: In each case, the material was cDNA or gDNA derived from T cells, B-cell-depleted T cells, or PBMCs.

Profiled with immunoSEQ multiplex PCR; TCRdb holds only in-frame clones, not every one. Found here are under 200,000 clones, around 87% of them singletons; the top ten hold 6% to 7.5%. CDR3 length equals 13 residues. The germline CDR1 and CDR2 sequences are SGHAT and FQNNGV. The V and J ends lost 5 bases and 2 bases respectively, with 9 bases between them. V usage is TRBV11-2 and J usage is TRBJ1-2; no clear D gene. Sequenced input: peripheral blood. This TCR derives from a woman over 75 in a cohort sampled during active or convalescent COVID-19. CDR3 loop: CASSPDTNYGYTF. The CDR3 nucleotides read TGTGCCAGCAGCCCAGACACAAACTATGGCTACACCTTC.